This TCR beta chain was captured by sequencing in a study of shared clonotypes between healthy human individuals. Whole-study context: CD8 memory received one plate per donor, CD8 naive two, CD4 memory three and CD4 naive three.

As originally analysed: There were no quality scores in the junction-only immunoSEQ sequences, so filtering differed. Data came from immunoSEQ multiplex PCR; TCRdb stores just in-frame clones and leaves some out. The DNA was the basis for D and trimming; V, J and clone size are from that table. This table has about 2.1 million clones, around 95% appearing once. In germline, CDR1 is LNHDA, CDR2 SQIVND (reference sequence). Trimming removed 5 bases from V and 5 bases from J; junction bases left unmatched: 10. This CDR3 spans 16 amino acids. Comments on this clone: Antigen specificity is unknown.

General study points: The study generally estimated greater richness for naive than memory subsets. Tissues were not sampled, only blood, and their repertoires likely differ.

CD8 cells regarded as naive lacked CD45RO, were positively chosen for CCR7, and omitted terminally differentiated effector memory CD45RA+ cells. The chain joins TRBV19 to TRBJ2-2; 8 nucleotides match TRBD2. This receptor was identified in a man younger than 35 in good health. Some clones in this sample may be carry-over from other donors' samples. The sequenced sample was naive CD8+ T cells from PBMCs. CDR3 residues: CASSPSGGRKTGELFF. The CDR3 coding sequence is TGTGCCAGTAGTCCCTCGGGAGGGCGGAAAACCGGGGAGCTGTTTTTT.